Listed below are T cell receptor beta chains from one sample, sequenced in a study of beta chain features in type 1 diabetes. Here immunoSEQ multiplex PCR was the method, and the copy in TCRdb shows in-frame clones only, minus some. The data contain 310,000 or so clones, 6.5% to 10% of them singletons. The sample consisted of central memory CD4+ T cells from blood. Source of these receptors: a woman younger than 35 in good health. CDR3s include the opening cysteine and the closing phenylalanine or tryptophan. Each record gives: J gene, clone size, D gene, V gene, CDR3 protein, CDR3 DNA. D genes are given only for firm matches. Only part of the rows carry a size: once, few, many, or a class if the clone is expanded.

>TRBJ2-7|NA|NA|TRBV7-2
CASSPFAGHSYEQYF
TGTGCCAGCAGTCCCTTCGCGGGTCACTCCTACGAGCAGTACTTC
>TRBJ2-5|few|NA|TRBV20-1
CSAIGRETQYF
TGCAGTGCTATAGGGCGGGAGACCCAGTACTTC
>TRBJ2-7|few|TRBD1|TRBV5-1
CASSGPGQYSYEQYF
TGCGCCAGCAGCGGTCCGGGACAGTACTCCTACGAGCAGTACTTC
>TRBJ1-3|NA|NA|TRBV9
CASSVRAGNTIYF
TGTGCCAGCAGCGTACGCGCTGGAAACACCATATATTTT
>TRBJ2-2|NA|NA|TRBV7-9
CASSLDAGGELFF
TGTGCCAGCAGCTTAGATGCTGGCGGGGAGCTGTTTTTT
>TRBJ1-5|NA|NA|TRBV28
CASSVPPNQPQHF
TGTGCCAGCAGCGTACCACCGAATCAGCCCCAGCATTTT
>TRBJ2-3|few|NA|TRBV5-6
CASSFDTDTQYF
TGTGCCAGCAGCTTCGACACAGATACGCAGTATTTT
>TRBJ2-5|few|NA|TRBV28
CASSFGVLETQYF
TGTGCCAGCAGTTTCGGGGTCCTGGAGACCCAGTACTTC
>TRBJ2-1|many|NA|TRBV7-9
CASSLGSHWLNEQFF
TGTGCCAGCAGCTTAGGTTCTCATTGGCTCAATGAGCAGTTCTTC
>TRBJ1-4|many|NA|TRBV28
CASSQNEKLFF
TGTGCCAGCAGTCAGAATGAAAAACTGTTTTTT
>TRBJ2-1|many|NA|TRBV15
CATSNISSYNEQFF
TGTGCCACCAGCAACATAAGCTCCTACAATGAGCAGTTCTTC
>TRBJ2-6|few|NA|TRBV19
CASSIPRGANVLTF
TGTGCCAGTAGTATCCCCCGGGGGGCCAACGTCCTGACTTTC
>TRBJ2-7|few|TRBD1|TRBV9
CASSVGLGTVSNEQYF
TGTGCCAGCAGCGTAGGATTAGGGACAGTAAGTAACGAGCAGTACTTC
>TRBJ2-3|few|NA|TRBV29-1
CSVGHGTDTQYF
TGCAGCGTTGGTCACGGGACAGATACGCAGTATTTT
>TRBJ2-5|NA|TRBD1|TRBV7-6
CASSPGQAETQYF
TGTGCCAGCAGCCCCGGACAGGCGGAGACCCAGTACTTC
>TRBJ1-2|NA|NA|TRBV18
CASSPDRAYGYTF
TGTGCCAGCTCACCGGACAGAGCCTATGGCTACACCTTC
>TRBJ2-1|NA|NA|TRBV20-1
CSARWGYEQFF
TGCAGTGCTAGATGGGGTTATGAGCAGTTCTTC
>TRBJ2-3|NA|NA|TRBV4-3
CASSRARGATDTQYF
TGCGCCAGCAGCCGCGCGAGGGGAGCCACAGATACGCAGTATTTT
>TRBJ2-7|NA|NA|TRBV27
CASSPGRHEQYF
TGTGCCAGCAGTCCTGGGCGCCACGAGCAGTACTTC
>TRBJ2-7|NA|TRBD2|TRBV4-2
CASSQREGRDYEQYF
TGTGCCAGCAGCCAGCGGGAGGGCCGAGATTACGAGCAGTACTTC
>TRBJ1-5|NA|NA|TRBV5-4
CASSLGESLPQHF
TGTGCCAGCAGCTTAGGCGAGTCGCTGCCCCAGCATTTT
>TRBJ2-7|few|NA|TRBV7-2
CASGTRKPTGYEQYF
TGTGCCAGCGGAACAAGGAAACCAACCGGGTACGAGCAGTACTTC
>TRBJ2-3|many|NA|TRBV5-6
CASSYEWSTDTQYF
TGTGCCAGCAGCTACGAGTGGAGCACAGATACGCAGTATTTT
>TRBJ1-2|NA|NA|TRBV7-8
CASSNGRGYTF
TGTGCCAGCAGCAACGGACGTGGCTACACCTTC
>TRBJ1-2|NA|NA|TRBV6-5
CASSYGQSTYGYTF
TGTGCCAGCAGTTACGGGCAGAGCACCTATGGCTACACCTTC
>TRBJ1-4|few|NA|TRBV4-1
CASSQQRFNEKLFF
TGCGCCAGCAGCCAACAGAGATTCAATGAAAAACTGTTTTTT
>TRBJ2-1|few|TRBD2|TRBV29-1
CSVVSGSAGYNEQFF
TGCAGCGTTGTCAGCGGGAGCGCCGGGTACAATGAGCAGTTCTTC
>TRBJ1-4|few|NA|TRBV4-3
CASSPSDGSATNEKLFF
TGCGCCAGCAGCCCCTCCGACGGCAGTGCAACTAATGAAAAACTGTTTTTT